This entry is about one T cell receptor beta chain. Then a second PCR, running about 7 to 11 cycles, was carried out with a sample-barcoded 5' primer and a J-beta primer mix. One entry per CDR3 protein results from TCRdb running MiXCR on the 5' RACE reads. The sample carries about 1.7 million distinct CDR3 sequences, approximately 28% recorded once. The V end was cut by 7 bases, the J end by 3 bases, with 16 bases between. Germline CDR1 and CDR2: SGHTA and FQGNSA. The CDR3 spans 14 residues. Total RNA amounts of at least 5 micrograms were extracted per sample. The source of the sample is a study of blood T cells in healthy people across ages.

Sequencing was carried out using blood. V and J are TRBV7-2 and TRBJ2-7; no clear D. The source is a woman in her 30s in good health. The CDR3 DNA reads TGTGCCAGCATCTGGACGCCTGGGGACTACGAGCAGTACTTC. It specifies CASIWTPGDYEQYF.